The clone carrying this T cell receptor beta chain was seen more than once but under ten times. Its matching antigen is unknown. Germline V CDR1 and CDR2: SGDLS, YYNGEE. CDR3 length: 16 residues. The V and J ends lost 0 bases and 4 bases respectively, with 14 bases between them. These data belong to a study of T cell responses to AZD1222 COVID-19 vaccine. About the research overall: Pooling of second doses given at about 4 or about 12 weeks was done.

Repertoires were generated with immunoSEQ multiplex PCR, while TCRdb's copy carries only in-frame clones and drops some. Seen here are roughly 120,000 clones, around 85% observed once, and the top ten hold 5.5% to 8%. Study-wide results and limits: Nearly half of unique spike-specific TCRs reportedly avoided B.1.351 and B.1.1.7 mutated regions. Seropositive AZD1222 recipients at baseline numbered only five to seven. Recipients of two AZD1222 doses showed rising Spike-specific TCR breadth and depth.

The sample consisted of peripheral blood, taken on day 0 of AZD1222 vaccination. V usage is TRBV9 and J usage is TRBJ2-1; possibly TRBD2 for D (6 bases). The source of this sequence is an adult in good health. The CDR3 is CASSVGGLAVYNEQFF. The CDR3 nucleotides read TGTGCCAGCAGCGTAGGTGGATTAGCGGTATACAATGAGCAGTTCTTC.